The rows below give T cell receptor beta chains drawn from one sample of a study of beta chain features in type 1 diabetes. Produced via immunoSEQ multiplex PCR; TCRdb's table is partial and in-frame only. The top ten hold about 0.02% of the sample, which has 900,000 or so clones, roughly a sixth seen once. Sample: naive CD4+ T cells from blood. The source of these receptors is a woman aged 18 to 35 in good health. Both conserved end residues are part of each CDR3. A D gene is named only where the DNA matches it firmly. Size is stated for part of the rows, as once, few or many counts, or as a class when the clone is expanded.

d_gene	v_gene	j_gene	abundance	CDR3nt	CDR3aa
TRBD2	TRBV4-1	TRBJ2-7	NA	TGCGCCAGCAGCCAAACGGGGGGTACCTACGAGCAGTACTTC	CASSQTGGTYEQYF
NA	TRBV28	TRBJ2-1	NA	TGTGCCAGCAGCCTCGACTACCACAATGAGCAGTTCTTC	CASSLDYHNEQFF
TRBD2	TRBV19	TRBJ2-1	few	TGTGCCAGTAGTATCGTGGCATGGCTAGCGGATAATGAGCAGTTCTTC	CASSIVAWLADNEQFF
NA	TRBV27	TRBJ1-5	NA	TGTGCCAGCAGTTCTTTCGCGCGACCTGCGAATCAGCCCCAGCATTTT	CASSSFARPANQPQHF
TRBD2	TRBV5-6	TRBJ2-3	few	TGTGCCAGCAGCTTCCTGACTAGCGGGAGTACAGATACGCAGTATTTT	CASSFLTSGSTDTQYF
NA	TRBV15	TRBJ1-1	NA	TGTGCCACCAGCAGAGATATTTGGCAGGGGCCGATGGCTTTCTTT	CATSRDIWQGPMAFF
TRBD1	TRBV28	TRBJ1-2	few	TGTGCCAGCTTCGGACAGGGGCCAGTCTATGGCTACACCTTC	CASFGQGPVYGYTF
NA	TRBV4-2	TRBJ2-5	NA	TGTGCCAGCAGCCCGACGGCGGCTAGCGTGCAGGGGGCCCAGTACTTC	CASSPTAASVQGAQYF
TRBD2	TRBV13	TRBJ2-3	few	TGTGCCAGCAGCAAACAAAGCGGGAGGACCGCAGATACGCAGTATTTT	CASSKQSGRTADTQYF
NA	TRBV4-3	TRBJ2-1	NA	TGCGCCAGCAGCCAAGGGATGAGGGGGAGCTCCTACAATGAGCAGTTCTTC	CASSQGMRGSSYNEQFF
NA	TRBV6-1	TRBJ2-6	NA	TGTGCCAGCAGTGTCGGGGGGGCCAACGTCCTGACTTTC	CASSVGGANVLTF
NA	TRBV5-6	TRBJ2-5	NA	TGTGCCAGCAGCTTGGGTTCTCCTCGCCAAGAGACCCAGTACTTC	CASSLGSPRQETQYF
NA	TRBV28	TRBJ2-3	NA	TGTGCCAGCACGCAGCCCAGCACAGATACGCAGTATTTT	CASTQPSTDTQYF
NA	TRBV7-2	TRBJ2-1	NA	TGTGCCAGCAGCTTAGGTCCGGGAGAGCGTGAGCAGTTCTTC	CASSLGPGEREQFF
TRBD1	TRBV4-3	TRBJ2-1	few	TGCGCCAGCAGCCAAGAGGGACAGGCTGTCTACAATGAGCAGTTCTTC	CASSQEGQAVYNEQFF
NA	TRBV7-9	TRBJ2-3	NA	TGTGCCAGCAGCTTAGGCCAGGGCTTAGGCACAGATACGCAGTATTTT	CASSLGQGLGTDTQYF
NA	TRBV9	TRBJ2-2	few	TGTGCCAGCAGCGTAGGACTTAAGGGGACCGGGGAGCTGTTTTTT	CASSVGLKGTGELFF
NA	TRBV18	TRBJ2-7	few	TGTGCCAGCCAGGGGGGGGCCTCCTACGAGCAGTACTTC	CASQGGASYEQYF
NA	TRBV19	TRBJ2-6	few	TGTGCCAGTTCAAAAACAGGGCCTTTTTTGGGGGCCAACGTCCTGACTTTC	CASSKTGPFLGANVLTF
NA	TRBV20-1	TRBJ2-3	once	TGCAGTGGAAAAGATACGCAGTATTTT	CSGKDTQYF
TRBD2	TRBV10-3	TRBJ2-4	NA	TGTGCCATCAGTGAGCGGGAGGGCAGAGCCAAAAACATTCAGTACTTC	CAISEREGRAKNIQYF
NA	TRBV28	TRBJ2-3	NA	TGTGCCAGCAGTCCTGGGTGGGGGTTGGGCACAGATACGCAGTATTTT	CASSPGWGLGTDTQYF